This TCR beta chain stems from a study of blood T cells in healthy people across ages. Germline V gives CDR1 PRHDT, CDR2 FYEKMQ (reference sequence). V shed 2 bases and J shed 5 bases, with 10 bases lying between them. The CDR3 has 13 amino acids. With a J-beta primer mix and a sample-barcoded 5' primer, a second PCR ran about 7 to 11 cycles. TCRdb re-derived calls from the 5' RACE reads in MiXCR, one entry per CDR3 protein. The data contain around 1,900,000 distinct CDR3 sequences, 39% of them singletons. This clonotype has a count of ten or more. The origin of this receptor is a human donor in good health. Sequences were obtained from blood. The chain recombines TRBV13 with TRBJ2-7; a possible D gene is TRBD2 (5 bases). The CDR3 DNA sequence: TGTGCCAGCAGCTTACGGGGTGGAAACGAGCAGTACTTC. Translating gives CASSLRGGNEQYF.